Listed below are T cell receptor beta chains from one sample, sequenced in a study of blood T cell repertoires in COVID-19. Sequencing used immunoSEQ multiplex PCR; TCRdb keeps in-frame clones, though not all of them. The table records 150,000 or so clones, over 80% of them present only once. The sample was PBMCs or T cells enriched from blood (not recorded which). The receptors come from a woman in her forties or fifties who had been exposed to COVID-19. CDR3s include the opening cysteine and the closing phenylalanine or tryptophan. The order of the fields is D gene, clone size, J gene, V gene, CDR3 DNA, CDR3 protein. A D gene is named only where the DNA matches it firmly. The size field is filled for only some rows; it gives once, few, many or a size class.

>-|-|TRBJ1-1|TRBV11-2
TGTGCCAGCAGCTGGAAACGGGGCGGCGGGGACACTGAAGCTTTCTTT
CASSWKRGGGDTEAFF
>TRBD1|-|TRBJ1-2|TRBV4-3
TGCGCCAGCAGCCCGGGACAGGCGCCCGTCTATGGCTACACCTTC
CASSPGQAPVYGYTF
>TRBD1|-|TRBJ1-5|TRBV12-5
TGTGCTAGCGCGGGACAGGGCAATCAGCCCCAGCATTTT
CASAGQGNQPQHF
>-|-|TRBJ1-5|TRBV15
TGTGCCACCAGGGGGGGGAACTATCAGCCCCAGCATTTT
CATRGGNYQPQHF
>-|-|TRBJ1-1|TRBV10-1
TGCGCCAGCAGTGAGTCCCCGAGGGCAGGCTATTCCCCTGAAGCTTTCTTT
CASSESPRAGYSPEAFF
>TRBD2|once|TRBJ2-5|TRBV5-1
TGCGCCAGCAGCTCCGGAGCGGGGGGCCCGTCAGAGACCCAGTACTTC
CASSSGAGGPSETQYF
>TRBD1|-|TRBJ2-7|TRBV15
TGTGCCACCAGCAGAGAGGTGCAGGGGGCCGGCGAGCAGTACTTC
CATSREVQGAGEQYF
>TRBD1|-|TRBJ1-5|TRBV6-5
TGTGCCAGCAGCGCAGGGACAGGGGGCCTTCAGCCCCAGCATTTT
CASSAGTGGLQPQHF
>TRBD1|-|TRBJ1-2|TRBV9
TGTGCCAGCAGCGTAGGCAGGGGGAGCTTAACGGTGGGAGGCTACACCTTC
CASSVGRGSLTVGGYTF
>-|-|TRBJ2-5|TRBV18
TGTGCCAGCTCACGGCTAGACAGGCAAGAGACCCAGTACTTC
CASSRLDRQETQYF
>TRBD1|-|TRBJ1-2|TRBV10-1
TGCGCCAGCAGTGAGTCTCCCCGGACAGGGTGGAATGGCTACACCTTC
CASSESPRTGWNGYTF
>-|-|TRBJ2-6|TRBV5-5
TGTGCCAGCAGCTTGTTAGGTGGACAGACCTTCTCTGGGGCCAACGTCCTGACTTTC
CASSLLGGQTFSGANVLTF
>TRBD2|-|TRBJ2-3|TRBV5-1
TGCGCCAGCAGCTCGACTAGCGGAAGCACAGATACGCAGTATTTT
CASSSTSGSTDTQYF
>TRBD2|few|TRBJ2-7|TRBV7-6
TGTGCCAGCAGCTTAGGGCTAGCGGGGGGCCTATCACTGTACTTC
CASSLGLAGGLSLYF
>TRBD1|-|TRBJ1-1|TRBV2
TGTGCCAGCAGCCCCGGACAGGGCGGTACTTTCTTT
CASSPGQGGTFF
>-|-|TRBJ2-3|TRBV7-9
TGTGCCAGCAGCTTAAATTTGGGGGCTGGCACAGATACGCAGTATTTT
CASSLNLGAGTDTQYF
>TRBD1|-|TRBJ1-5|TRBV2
TGTGCCAGCAGTGTTGGACAGGGGTATCAGCCCCAGCATTTT
CASSVGQGYQPQHF
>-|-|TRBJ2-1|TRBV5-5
TGTGCCAGCAGCTTAGTAGCCCCTTCTTCCTACAATGAGCAGTTCTTC
CASSLVAPSSYNEQFF
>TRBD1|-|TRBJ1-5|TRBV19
TGTGCCAGTAGGAATACCCGCTGGACAGGGGGCGGTCAGCCCCAGCATTTT
CASRNTRWTGGGQPQHF
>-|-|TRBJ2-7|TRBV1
TGCACCAGCAGCCCGACAGGGACTAGAGCCCCGGAGGAGCAGTACTTC
CTSSPTGTRAPEEQYF
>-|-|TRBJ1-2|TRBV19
TGTGCCAGTAGTGCGACAGGTTCGTTAGCTAACTATGGCTACACCTTC
CASSATGSLANYGYTF
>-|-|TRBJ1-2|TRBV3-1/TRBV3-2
TGTGCCAGCAGCCAAGAGGACACCCTTAACTATGGCTACACCTTC
CASSQEDTLNYGYTF
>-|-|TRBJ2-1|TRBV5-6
TGTGCCAGCAGCACAGGTTTTACTGAGCAGTTCTTC
CASSTGFTEQFF
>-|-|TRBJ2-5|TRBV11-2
TGTGCCAGCAGCTTAGGCGGGGGCCGAGCAGAGACCCAGTACTTC
CASSLGGGRAETQYF
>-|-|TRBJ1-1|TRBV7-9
TGTGCCAGCAGCCCCTCGGGGGGCGACACTGAAGCTTTCTTT
CASSPSGGDTEAFF
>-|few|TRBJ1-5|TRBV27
TGTGCCAGCAGTTTAGTCGGGGGTGGTAATCAGCCCCAGCATTTT
CASSLVGGGNQPQHF
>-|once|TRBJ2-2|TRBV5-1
TGCGCCAGCAGCTTGTCCCAGGTGAACACCGGGGAGCTGTTTTTT
CASSLSQVNTGELFF
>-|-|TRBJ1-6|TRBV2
TGTGCCAGTCTGACGACAGCCAACTCACCCCTCCACTTT
CASLTTANSPLHF
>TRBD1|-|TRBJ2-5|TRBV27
TGTGCCAGCAGTGCAGGGGGCCGGGGAGAGACCCAGTACTTC
CASSAGGRGETQYF
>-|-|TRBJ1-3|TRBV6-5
TGTGCCAGCAGACAGGGAAACACCATATATTTT
CASRQGNTIYF
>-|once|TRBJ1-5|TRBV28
TGTGCCAGCACACGGGTGGGCAATCAGCCCCAGCATTTT
CASTRVGNQPQHF
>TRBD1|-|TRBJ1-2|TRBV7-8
TGTGCCAGCATATCCAGGGGGCAGGGTATTTTAACGAGTGGCTACACCTTC
CASISRGQGILTSGYTF
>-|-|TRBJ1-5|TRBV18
TGTGCCAGCTCACCAAAAGTAGGCACAGGGTCTCGGCAGCCCCAGCATTTT
CASSPKVGTGSRQPQHF
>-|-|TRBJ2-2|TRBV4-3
TGCGCCAGCAGCCAAGATCGACTCGCGAACACCGGGGAGCTGTTTTTT
CASSQDRLANTGELFF
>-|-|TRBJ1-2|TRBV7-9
TGTGCCAGCAGCCCACTACAGGATTTTTTAAGCTACACCTTC
CASSPLQDFLSYTF
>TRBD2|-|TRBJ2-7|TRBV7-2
TGTGCCAGCAGCTTAGCTGGGACTAGCCCCCACGAGCAGTACTTC
CASSLAGTSPHEQYF